This T cell receptor (beta chain) was found in a study of T cell changes during pregnancy in multiple sclerosis. Measured with immunoSEQ multiplex PCR; TCRdb has only the in-frame clones, and not every one. Counted here are over 50,000 clones, around 90% occurring once; the ten biggest clones make up approximately 1%. This clone has only a few counts. This specimen includes other DNA sequences encoding the same CDR3. The CDR3 length is 15 residues. Trimming stripped 0 bases from V and 1 base from J, with 7 bases between. The germline CDR1 and CDR2 sequences are LGHNA and YNFKEQ. The chain has TRBV4-2 and TRBJ1-5; D might be TRBD1 (6 bases). The clonotype comes from a female donor in good health, enrolled as a control in a pregnancy study. Specimen: peripheral blood, collected in the first trimester of pregnancy. The CDR3: CASSQDTGSNQPQHF. CDR3 sequence (DNA): TGTGCCAGCAGCCAAGATACAGGGAGCAATCAGCCCCAGCATTTT.